The rows below give T cell receptor beta chains drawn from one sample of a study of blood T cell repertoires in COVID-19. Clones were read by immunoSEQ multiplex PCR, and TCRdb kept only the in-frame ones, dropping some. The sample has some 300,000 clones, just under 90% seen once. The sequenced material came from peripheral blood. These receptors were taken from a woman aged 45-59 years with COVID-19, enrolled during active disease. Each CDR3 is given with its conserved first and last residue. The D gene is left open where the match is weak. Expanded clones are given a class, and other clones once, few, many or no size at all.

TRBJ1-4 | TRBV7-3 | - | - | TGTGCCAGCAGCTTAATGGGGGGAAGGCAGGAAAAACTGTTTTTT | CASSLMGGRQEKLFF
TRBJ2-3 | TRBV6-2/TRBV6-3 | - | - | TGTGCCAGCAGTTACTCCCCAGTGGCGCAGTATTTT | CASSYSPVAQYF
TRBJ1-5 | TRBV24-1 | few | TRBD1 | TGTGCCACCAGTGGACAGGGGGTCCAGCCCCAGCATTTT | CATSGQGVQPQHF
TRBJ1-1 | TRBV11-3 | - | TRBD1 | TGTGCCAGCAGCTTCACAGGGGCAGGCCGAACTGAAGCTTTCTTT | CASSFTGAGRTEAFF
TRBJ2-7 | TRBV6-5 | once | - | TGTGCCAGCAGTTACTTTCCTCCAGGTACCTACGAGCAGTACTTC | CASSYFPPGTYEQYF
TRBJ1-2 | TRBV5-4 | - | TRBD1 | TGTGCCAGCAGCTTGCCTGGGACAGGGTCGGAGGGCTACACCTTC | CASSLPGTGSEGYTF
TRBJ1-2 | TRBV3-1/TRBV3-2 | once | - | TGTGCCAGCAGCCAAGGGGCTGGAAACTATGGCTACACCTTC | CASSQGAGNYGYTF
TRBJ2-1 | TRBV9 | once | TRBD2 | TGTGCCAGCAGCGTAGATTGGCGGGAGCGACTCTCCTACAATGAGCAGTTCTTC | CASSVDWRERLSYNEQFF
TRBJ1-2 | TRBV11-3 | - | TRBD1 | TGTGCCGAACGGGACAGGTGGGTGTATGGCTACACCTTC | CAERDRWVYGYTF
TRBJ1-1 | TRBV7-8 | few | - | TGTGCCAGCAGCAGCCCGGGACAGAACACTGAAGCTTTCTTT | CASSSPGQNTEAFF
TRBJ1-5 | TRBV15 | - | - | TGTGCCACCAGCAGAGCCGGGTACAATCAGCCCCAGCATTTT | CATSRAGYNQPQHF
TRBJ2-3 | TRBV30 | - | - | TGTGCCTGGAGGCGTGGGCAGCTCGCAGATACGCAGTATTTT | CAWRRGQLADTQYF
TRBJ1-1 | TRBV2 | - | - | TGTGCCAGCAGATACGACAGAAACACTGAAGCTTTCTTT | CASRYDRNTEAFF
TRBJ2-1 | TRBV7-2 | - | - | TGTGCCAGCAGCCCCGGATGGGCAAGCTCCTACAATGAGCAGTTCTTC | CASSPGWASSYNEQFF
TRBJ2-1 | TRBV30 | - | TRBD2 | TGTGCCTGGAGACAATCCGGGACTAGCGGCCCCCGCCAGGGGCAGTTCTTC | CAWRQSGTSGPRQGQFF
TRBJ1-5 | TRBV10-3 | few | TRBD1 | TGTGCCATCAGTGGACAGGGACACAATCAGCCCCAGCATTTT | CAISGQGHNQPQHF
TRBJ2-3 | TRBV6-6 | few | - | TGTGCCAGCAGTCGAGGGGGGGGCGGGAGCCGGGTAGATACGCAGTATTTT | CASSRGGGGSRVDTQYF
TRBJ2-7 | TRBV11-2 | - | TRBD1 | TGTGCCAGCACCCTGGGACAGGAGAGTCGCGAGCAGTACTTC | CASTLGQESREQYF